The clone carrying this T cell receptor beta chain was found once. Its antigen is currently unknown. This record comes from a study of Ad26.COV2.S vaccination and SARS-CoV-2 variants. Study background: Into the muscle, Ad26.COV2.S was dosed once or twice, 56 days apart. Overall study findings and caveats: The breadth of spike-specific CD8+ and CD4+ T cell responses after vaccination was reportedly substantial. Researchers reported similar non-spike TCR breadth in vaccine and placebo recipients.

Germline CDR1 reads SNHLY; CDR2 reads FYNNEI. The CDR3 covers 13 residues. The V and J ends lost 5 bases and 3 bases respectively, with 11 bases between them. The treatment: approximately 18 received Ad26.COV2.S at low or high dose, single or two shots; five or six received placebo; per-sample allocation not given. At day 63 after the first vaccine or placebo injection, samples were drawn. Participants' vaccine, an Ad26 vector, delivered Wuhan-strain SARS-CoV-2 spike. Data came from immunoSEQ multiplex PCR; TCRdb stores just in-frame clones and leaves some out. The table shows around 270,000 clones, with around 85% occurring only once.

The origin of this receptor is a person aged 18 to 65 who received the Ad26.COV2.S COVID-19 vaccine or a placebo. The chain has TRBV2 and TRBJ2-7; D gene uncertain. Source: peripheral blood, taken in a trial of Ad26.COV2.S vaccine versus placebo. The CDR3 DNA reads TGTGCCAGCAGTTCTCGTTTTTTCTACGAGCAGTACGTC. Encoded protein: CASSSRFFYEQYV.